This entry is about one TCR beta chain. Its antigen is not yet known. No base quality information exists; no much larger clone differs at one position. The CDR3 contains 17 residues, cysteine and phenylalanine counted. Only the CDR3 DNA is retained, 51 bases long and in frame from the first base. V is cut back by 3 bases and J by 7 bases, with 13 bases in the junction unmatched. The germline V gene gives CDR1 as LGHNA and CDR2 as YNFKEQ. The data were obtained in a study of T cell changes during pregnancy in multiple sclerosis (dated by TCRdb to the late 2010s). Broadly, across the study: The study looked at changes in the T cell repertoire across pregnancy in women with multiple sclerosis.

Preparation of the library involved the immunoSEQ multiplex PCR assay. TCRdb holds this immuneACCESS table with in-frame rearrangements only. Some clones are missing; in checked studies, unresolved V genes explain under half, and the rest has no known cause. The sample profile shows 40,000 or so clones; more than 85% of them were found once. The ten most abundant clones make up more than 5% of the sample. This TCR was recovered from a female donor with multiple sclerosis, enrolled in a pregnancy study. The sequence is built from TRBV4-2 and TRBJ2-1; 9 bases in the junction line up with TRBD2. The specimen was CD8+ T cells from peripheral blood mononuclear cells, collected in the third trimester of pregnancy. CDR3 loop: CASSQGGWVAGVNEQFF. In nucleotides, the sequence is TGTGCCAGCAGCCAGGGGGGGTGGGTAGCGGGAGTAAATGAGCAGTTCTTC.